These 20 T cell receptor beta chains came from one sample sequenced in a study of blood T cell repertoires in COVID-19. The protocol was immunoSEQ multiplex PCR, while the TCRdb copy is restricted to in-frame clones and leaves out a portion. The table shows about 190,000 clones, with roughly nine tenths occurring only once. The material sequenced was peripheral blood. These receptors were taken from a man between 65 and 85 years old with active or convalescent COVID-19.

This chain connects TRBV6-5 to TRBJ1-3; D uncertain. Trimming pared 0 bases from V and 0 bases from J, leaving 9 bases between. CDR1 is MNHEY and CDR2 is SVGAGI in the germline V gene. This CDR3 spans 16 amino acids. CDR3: CASSYSRTSSGNTIYF. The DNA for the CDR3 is TGTGCCAGCAGTTACTCACGGACTAGCTCTGGAAACACCATATATTTT.

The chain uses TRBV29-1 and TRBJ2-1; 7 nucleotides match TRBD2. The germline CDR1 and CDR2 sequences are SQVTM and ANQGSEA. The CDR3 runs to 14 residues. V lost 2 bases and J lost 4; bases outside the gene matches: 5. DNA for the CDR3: TGCAGCGTTGAAAAGTCTAGCGGATACAATGAGCAGTTCTTC. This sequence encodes CSVEKSSGYNEQFF.

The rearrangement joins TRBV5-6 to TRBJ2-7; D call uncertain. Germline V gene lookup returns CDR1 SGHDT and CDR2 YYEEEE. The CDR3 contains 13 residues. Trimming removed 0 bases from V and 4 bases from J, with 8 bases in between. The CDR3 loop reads CASSLGVLYEQYF. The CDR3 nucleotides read TGTGCCAGCAGCTTGGGTGTTTTATACGAGCAGTACTTC.

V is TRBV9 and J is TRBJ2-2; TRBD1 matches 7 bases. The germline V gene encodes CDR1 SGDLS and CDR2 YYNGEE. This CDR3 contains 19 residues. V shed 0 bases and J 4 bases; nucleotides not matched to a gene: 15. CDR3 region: CASSVAPSETGLATGELFF. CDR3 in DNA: TGTGCCAGCAGCGTAGCCCCCTCTGAGACAGGGTTGGCCACCGGGGAGCTGTTTTTT.

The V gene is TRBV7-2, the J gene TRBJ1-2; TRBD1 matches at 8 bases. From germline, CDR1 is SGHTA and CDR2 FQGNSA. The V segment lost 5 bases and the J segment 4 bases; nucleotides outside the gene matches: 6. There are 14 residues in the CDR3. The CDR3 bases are TGTGCCAGCAGCATATCGGACAGGGCCTATGGCTACACCTTC. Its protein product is CASSISDRAYGYTF.

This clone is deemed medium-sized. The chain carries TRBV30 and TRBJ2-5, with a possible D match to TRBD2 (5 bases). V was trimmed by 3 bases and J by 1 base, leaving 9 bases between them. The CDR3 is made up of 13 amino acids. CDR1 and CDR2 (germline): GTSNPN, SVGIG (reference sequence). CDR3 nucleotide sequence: TGTGCCTGGAGCGGGGATTCCCAAGAGACCCAGTACTTC. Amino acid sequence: CAWSGDSQETQYF.

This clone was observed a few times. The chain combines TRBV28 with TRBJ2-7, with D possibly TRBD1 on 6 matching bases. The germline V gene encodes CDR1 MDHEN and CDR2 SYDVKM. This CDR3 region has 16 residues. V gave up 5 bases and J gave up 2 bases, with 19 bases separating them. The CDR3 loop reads CASSLLPGQGTYEQYF. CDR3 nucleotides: TGTGCCAGCAGTCTGCTCCCGGGACAAGGGACCTACGAGCAGTACTTC.

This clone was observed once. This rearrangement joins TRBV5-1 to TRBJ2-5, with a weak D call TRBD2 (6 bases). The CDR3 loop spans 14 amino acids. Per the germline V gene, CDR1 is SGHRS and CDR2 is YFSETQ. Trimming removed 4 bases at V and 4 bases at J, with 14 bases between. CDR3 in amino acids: CASSPAGGRETQYF. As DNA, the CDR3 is TGCGCCAGCAGCCCCGCCGGAGGGCGAGAGACCCAGTACTTC.

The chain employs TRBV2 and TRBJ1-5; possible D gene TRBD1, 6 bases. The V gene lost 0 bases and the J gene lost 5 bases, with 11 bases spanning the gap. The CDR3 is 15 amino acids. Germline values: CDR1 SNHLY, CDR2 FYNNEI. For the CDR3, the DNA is TGTGCCAGCAGTGAAGCGCAGGGGTTGGATCAGCCCCAGCATTTT. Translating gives CASSEAQGLDQPQHF.

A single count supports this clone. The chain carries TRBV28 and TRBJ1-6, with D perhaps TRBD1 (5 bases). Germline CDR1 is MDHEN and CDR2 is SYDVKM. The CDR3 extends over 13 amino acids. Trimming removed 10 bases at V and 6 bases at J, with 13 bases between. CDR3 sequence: CAIGGGFNSPLHF. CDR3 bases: TGTGCCATCGGCGGGGGGTTTAATTCACCCCTCCACTTT.

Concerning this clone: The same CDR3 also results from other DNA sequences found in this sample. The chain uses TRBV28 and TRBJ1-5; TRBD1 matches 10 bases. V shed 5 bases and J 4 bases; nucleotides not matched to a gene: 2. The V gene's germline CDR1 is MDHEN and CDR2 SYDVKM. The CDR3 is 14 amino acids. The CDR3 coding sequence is TGTGCCAGCAGTAGGGACAGGGGAAATCAGCCCCAGCATTTT. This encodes CASSRDRGNQPQHF.

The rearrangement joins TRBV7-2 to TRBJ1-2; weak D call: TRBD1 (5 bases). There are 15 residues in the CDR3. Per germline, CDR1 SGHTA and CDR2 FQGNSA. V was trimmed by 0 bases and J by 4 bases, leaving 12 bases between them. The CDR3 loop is CASSLAPDSAYGYTF. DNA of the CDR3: TGTGCCAGCAGCTTAGCCCCCGACAGTGCCTATGGCTACACCTTC.

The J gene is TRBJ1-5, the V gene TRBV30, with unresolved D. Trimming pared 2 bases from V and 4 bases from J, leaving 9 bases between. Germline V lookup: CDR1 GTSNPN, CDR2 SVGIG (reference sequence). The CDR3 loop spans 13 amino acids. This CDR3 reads CAWSSRENQPQHF. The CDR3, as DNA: TGTGCCTGGAGTTCAAGGGAGAATCAGCCCCAGCATTTT.

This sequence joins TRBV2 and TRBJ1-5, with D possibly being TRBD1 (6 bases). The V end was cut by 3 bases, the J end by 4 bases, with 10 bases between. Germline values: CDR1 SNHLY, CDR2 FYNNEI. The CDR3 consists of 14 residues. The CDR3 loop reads CASSEGTLNQPQHF. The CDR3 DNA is TGTGCCAGCAGTGAGGGGACACTAAATCAGCCCCAGCATTTT.

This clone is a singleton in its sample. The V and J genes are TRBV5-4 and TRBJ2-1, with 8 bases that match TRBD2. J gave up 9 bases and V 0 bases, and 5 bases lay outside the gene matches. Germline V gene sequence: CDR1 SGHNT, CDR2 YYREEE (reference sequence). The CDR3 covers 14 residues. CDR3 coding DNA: TGTGCCAGCAGCTTGGCGGGAGGGCCAGTTGAGCAGTTCTTC. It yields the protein CASSLAGGPVEQFF.

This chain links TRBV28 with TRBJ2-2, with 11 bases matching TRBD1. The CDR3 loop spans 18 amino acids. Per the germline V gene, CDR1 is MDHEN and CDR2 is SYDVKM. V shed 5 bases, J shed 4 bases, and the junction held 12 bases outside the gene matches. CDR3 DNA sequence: TGTGCCAGCAGTATGGACAGGGGGCGCCGTCGTAGCACCGGGGAGCTGTTTTTT. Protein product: CASSMDRGRRRSTGELFF.

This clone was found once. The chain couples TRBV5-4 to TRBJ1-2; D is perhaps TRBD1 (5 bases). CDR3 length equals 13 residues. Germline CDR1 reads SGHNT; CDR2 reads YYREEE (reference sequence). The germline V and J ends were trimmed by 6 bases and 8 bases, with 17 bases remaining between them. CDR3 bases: TGTGCCAGCATCGGGGGGGGTATGGGCGGCTACACCTTC. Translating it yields CASIGGGMGGYTF.

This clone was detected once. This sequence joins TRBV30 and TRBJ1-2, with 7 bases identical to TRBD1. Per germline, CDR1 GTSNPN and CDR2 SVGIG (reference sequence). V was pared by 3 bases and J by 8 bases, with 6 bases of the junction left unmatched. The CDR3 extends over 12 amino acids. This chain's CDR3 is CAWSDPGGGYTF. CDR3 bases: TGTGCCTGGAGCGACCCAGGGGGGGGCTACACCTTC.

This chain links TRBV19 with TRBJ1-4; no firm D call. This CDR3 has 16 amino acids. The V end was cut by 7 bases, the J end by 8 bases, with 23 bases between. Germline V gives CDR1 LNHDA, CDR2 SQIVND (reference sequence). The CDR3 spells CASIPTSTRSEEKLFF. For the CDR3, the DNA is TGTGCCAGTATCCCCACCTCCACTAGAAGCGAAGAAAAACTGTTTTTT.

DNA for the CDR3: TGTGCCAGTAGTATAGGGGGCGGGACAGTAGAGACCCAGTACTTC. Amino acid sequence: CASSIGGGTVETQYF. The chain uses TRBV19 and TRBJ2-5; TRBD1 might be the D (7 bases). The CDR3 covers 15 residues. The germline gives CDR1 LNHDA, CDR2 SQIVND (reference sequence). The V end lost 1 base, the J end lost 4 bases, and 13 bases lay between the germline ends.